Listed below are T cell receptor beta chains from one sample, sequenced in a study of PD-1 blockade in classical Hodgkin lymphoma. The table came from immunoSEQ multiplex PCR; TCRdb's copy has only in-frame clones and leaves some out. The table shows more than 10,000 clones, with approximately 80% occurring only once. This sample comprised peripheral blood mononuclear cells (PBMCs), obtained before the second cycle of nivolumab. The receptors here all came from a human donor with classical Hodgkin lymphoma. Both conserved end residues are part of each CDR3. The D gene is left open where the match is weak. A clone size is listed for some rows: how often the clone was seen (once, few, many), or a class if it is expanded.

D gene | clone size | J gene | V gene | CDR3 protein | CDR3 DNA
- | - | TRBJ1-1 | TRBV10-3 | CAISEWEGLNTEAFF | TGTGCCATCAGTGAGTGGGAAGGCCTGAACACTGAAGCTTTCTTT
- | large | TRBJ1-2 | TRBV28 | CASSPLWTDNNYGYTF | TGTGCCAGCAGTCCCCTCTGGACAGATAATAACTATGGCTACACCTTC
- | few | TRBJ1-1 | TRBV15 | CATSRDGGGSTEAFF | TGTGCCACCAGCAGAGATGGGGGCGGATCCACTGAAGCTTTCTTT
- | - | TRBJ2-4 | TRBV5-1 | CASSLGPVTKNIQYF | TGCGCCAGCAGCTTGGGACCAGTAACCAAAAACATTCAGTACTTC
- | - | TRBJ2-5 | TRBV28 | CATLDSFQETQYF | TGTGCCACCTTAGACAGTTTCCAAGAGACCCAGTACTTC
- | few | TRBJ1-5 | TRBV30 | CAWSTRTGLRQPQHF | TGTGCCTGGAGTACCCGAACAGGGCTCCGGCAGCCCCAGCATTTT
- | - | TRBJ2-3 | TRBV11-3 | CASSSTADTQYF | TGTGCCAGCAGCTCGACAGCGGATACGCAGTATTTT
- | - | TRBJ2-7 | TRBV20-1 | CSAPDSKRQYF | TGCAGTGCTCCCGACTCGAAACGGCAGTACTTC
- | - | TRBJ1-4 | TRBV14 | CASRHGRATNEKLFF | TGTGCCAGCAGACATGGACGGGCAACTAATGAAAAACTGTTTTTT
- | - | TRBJ2-6 | TRBV25-1 | CASSPRNSGANVLTF | TGTGCCAGCAGCCCAAGGAACTCTGGGGCCAACGTCCTGACTTTC
TRBD1 | - | TRBJ2-5 | TRBV23-1 | CASSQSYRGGETQYF | TGCGCCAGCAGTCAATCTTACAGGGGTGGGGAGACCCAGTACTTC
TRBD1 | once | TRBJ1-5 | TRBV2 | CASRGTGGNQPQHF | TGTGCCAGCAGGGGGACAGGGGGCAATCAGCCCCAGCATTTT
- | - | TRBJ1-1 | TRBV2 | CASRPGTVGGTEAFF | TGTGCCAGCAGGCCCGGGACGGTGGGGGGCACTGAAGCTTTCTTT
TRBD2 | - | TRBJ2-7 | TRBV19 | CASSPDPSSGRAYEQYF | TGTGCCAGTAGTCCCGACCCTTCTAGCGGGAGGGCTTACGAGCAGTACTTC
TRBD2 | - | TRBJ2-1 | TRBV5-1 | CASRRAGLAGEDEQFF | TGCGCCAGCAGACGCGCGGGACTAGCGGGAGAGGATGAGCAGTTCTTC
TRBD1 | - | TRBJ2-1 | TRBV19 | CASTGGALHEQFF | TGTGCCTCGACAGGGGGCGCCTTGCATGAGCAGTTCTTC
TRBD2 | - | TRBJ2-1 | TRBV28 | CASSFFLTRTSGRKHNEQFF | TGTGCCAGCAGTTTCTTTCTTACTAGGACTAGCGGGAGAAAGCACAATGAGCAGTTCTTC
TRBD1 | - | TRBJ1-1 | TRBV7-2 | CASSSNRGLAEAFF | TGTGCCAGCAGCTCGAACAGGGGGCTCGCTGAAGCTTTCTTT
- | once | TRBJ1-4 | TRBV19 | CASSTTGETNEKLFF | TGTGCCAGCTCCACCACGGGGGAAACTAATGAAAAACTGTTTTTT
TRBD2 | - | TRBJ2-3 | TRBV4-1 | CASSPRGAGGDTQYF | TGCGCCAGCAGTCCCCGGGGCGCCGGGGGGGATACGCAGTATTTT
- | once | TRBJ2-1 | TRBV28 | CASSSSGARYNEQFF | TGTGCCAGCAGTTCCTCAGGGGCGCGGTACAATGAGCAGTTCTTC
TRBD2 | - | TRBJ2-7 | TRBV9 | CASSALGLDNYEQYF | TGTGCCAGCAGCGCCCTGGGACTAGATAACTACGAGCAGTACTTC
TRBD1 | - | TRBJ2-4 | TRBV2 | CASSGDRLAKNIQYF | TGTGCCAGCAGTGGGGACAGGCTAGCCAAAAACATTCAGTACTTC
- | - | TRBJ2-3 | TRBV5-1 | CASSQGGTDTQYF | TGCGCCAGCAGCCAAGGAGGGACAGATACGCAGTATTTT
- | - | TRBJ2-1 | TRBV29-1 | CSVSGRVFTSTYNEQFF | TGCAGCGTTAGTGGCAGGGTATTTACCTCTACCTACAATGAGCAGTTCTTC
TRBD2 | - | TRBJ2-1 | TRBV6-4 | CASSERETGYNEQFF | TGTGCCAGCAGTGAGCGGGAGACGGGCTACAATGAGCAGTTCTTC
- | once | TRBJ1-4 | TRBV2 | CASSPTAGDEKLFF | TGTGCCAGCAGCCCGACGGCGGGGGATGAAAAACTGTTTTTT
- | few | TRBJ1-2 | TRBV27 | CASSDRRSDGYTF | TGTGCCAGCAGCGACAGGCGATCAGACGGCTACACCTTC
- | - | TRBJ1-5 | TRBV7-9 | CASSLAGGNQPQHF | TGTGCCAGCAGCTTAGCAGGGGGGAATCAGCCCCAGCATTTT